A single sample is the source of the 12 T cell receptor beta chains below, sequenced in a study of shared clonotypes between healthy human individuals. Clones were sequenced by immunoSEQ multiplex PCR, and TCRdb holds only the in-frame ones, with some missing. The repertoire holds about 460,000 clones, with more than 70% as singletons. Sequences were obtained from PBMCs. Every receptor here comes from a woman in her forties in good health. Some clones in this sample may be carry-over from other donors' samples.

J is TRBJ2-7 and V is TRBV4-2, with D perhaps matching TRBD1 or TRBD2 (5 bases each). The CDR3 spans 16 residues. Germline V gene data show CDR1 as LGHNA and CDR2 as YNFKEQ. V dropped 0 bases and J dropped 0 bases, with 12 bases sitting between them. The CDR3 nucleotides are TGTGCCAGCAGCCAAGAAGAGGGGCCCAGCTCCTACGAGCAGTACTTC. It yields the protein CASSQEEGPSSYEQYF.

This clone was recorded many times. The sample has other DNA sequences that encode this CDR3 too. The CDR3 loop is CASRGPRGPSYEQYF. CDR3 sequence (DNA): TGTGCCAGCAGGGGGCCGCGAGGACCCTCCTACGAGCAGTACTTC. The chain links TRBV28 to TRBJ2-7, with a tentative D call TRBD1 (5 bases). Germline lookup yields CDR1 MDHEN and CDR2 SYDVKM. This CDR3 contains 15 residues. The V end was cut by 6 bases, the J end by 0 bases, with 15 bases between.

This clone was detected once. This clone may be a read error of a much larger clone one base away. V and J are TRBV27 and TRBJ2-2; 7 positions match TRBD2. V lost 6 bases, J lost 6 bases, and 13 bases stayed unmatched. This CDR3 is 16 amino acids long. Germline loops: CDR1 MNHEY, CDR2 SMNVEV (reference sequence). CDR3 coding DNA: TGTGCCAGCAGCCTACGGACGAGCGGGGTGGCCGGGGAGCTGTTTTTT. It codes for CASSLRTSGVAGELFF.

The CDR3 nucleotides read TGTGCCAGCAGTTCCAGGACAGGGACACAGCCCCAGCATTTT. Amino acids: CASSSRTGTQPQHF. V and J are TRBV6-6 and TRBJ1-5; 8 bases are shared with TRBD1. The CDR3 is 14 amino acids. From germline, CDR1 is MNHNY and CDR2 SVGAGI (reference sequence). The junction had 6 bases not matched to a gene; V was cut back by 4 bases and J by 7 bases.

The V gene is TRBV4-2, the J gene TRBJ2-5; 7 bases align to TRBD2. The J call may be faulty, since TRBJ2-7 better matches the DNA end. The germline V gene has CDR1 LGHNA and CDR2 YNFKEQ. The length of the CDR3 is 15 residues. The CDR3 loop reads CASSQEGSGPYEQYF. CDR3 bases: TGTGCCAGCAGCCAAGAAGGTAGCGGGCCTTACGAGCAGTACTTC.

This clone is classed as medium-sized. Within the sample, other DNA sequences also encode this same CDR3. The chain couples TRBV28 to TRBJ2-1; 10 bases agree with TRBD1. With V trimmed by 6 bases and J by 9 bases, 14 bases remained unmatched. Per the germline V gene, CDR1 is MDHEN and CDR2 is SYDVKM. The CDR3 sequence is 16 residues long. CDR3 residues: CASRRTGGYSSAEQFF. CDR3 DNA: TGTGCCAGCAGGCGGACAGGGGGTTATTCGTCGGCTGAGCAGTTCTTC.

This clone appeared a few times. This chain links TRBV10-3 with TRBJ2-7, with 11 bases identical to TRBD2. Germline-derived CDR1 and CDR2 are ENHRY and SYGVKD. This CDR3 has 15 amino acids. The J segment lost 5 bases and the V segment lost 8 bases, leaving 11 bases of the junction unmatched. The CDR3 is CAISGASGRTNEQYF. As DNA, the CDR3 is TGTGCCATCTCCGGGGCTAGCGGGAGGACCAACGAGCAGTACTTC.

CDR3: CASSGWVQETQYF. The CDR3 region has the DNA TGTGCCAGCAGCGGGTGGGTCCAAGAGACCCAGTACTTC. The rearrangement joins TRBV5-4 to TRBJ2-5; unclear D gene. The germline V gene has CDR1 SGHNT and CDR2 YYREEE (reference sequence). Trimming removed 4 bases from V and 1 base from J, with 8 bases in between. The CDR3 consists of 13 residues.

A word on this clone: Other DNA variants within this sample encode the same CDR3. The rearrangement joins TRBV7-6 to TRBJ2-2, with a tentative D call TRBD2 (6 bases). V gave up 0 bases and J gave up 4 bases, with 6 bases separating them. Germline loops: CDR1 SGHVS, CDR2 FNYEAQ. The CDR3 runs 14 residues. The CDR3 loop is CASSLAGGTGELFF. For the CDR3, the DNA is TGTGCCAGCAGCTTAGCGGGGGGCACCGGGGAGCTGTTTTTT. The whole variable domain, filled in from reference TRBV7-6 and TRBJ2-2, reads GAGVSQSPRYKVTKRGQDVALRCDPISGHVSLYWYRQALGQGPEFLTYFNYEAQQDKSGLPNDRFSAERPEGSISTLTIQRTEQRDSAMYRCASSLAGGTGELFFGEGSRLTVL.

The V and J genes are TRBV5-1 and TRBJ2-2; D is unresolved. Germline V gives CDR1 SGHRS, CDR2 YFSETQ. CDR3 length: 16 residues. Trimming removed 1 base at V and 2 bases at J, with 12 bases between. CDR3 region: CASSLMAGSNTGELFF. The CDR3 bases are TGCGCCAGCAGCTTGATGGCAGGCTCTAACACCGGGGAGCTGTTTTTT.

Here the CDR3 reads CASSIGEGSAEAFF. CDR3 nucleotide sequence: TGTGCCAGTAGTATAGGGGAAGGATCTGCTGAAGCTTTCTTT. The V call is TRBV19, the J call TRBJ1-1; D not certain. V was shortened by 1 base and J by 6 bases, with 12 bases between the two germline ends. This CDR3 has 14 amino acids. Germline-derived CDR1 and CDR2 are LNHDA and SQIVND (reference sequence). The full variable domain, in which reference TRBV19 and TRBJ1-1 provide the parts outside the CDR3, is DGGITQSPKYLFRKEGQNVTLSCEQNLNHDAMYWYRQDPGQGLRLIYYSQIVNDFQKGDIAEGYSVSREKKESFPLTVTSAQKNPTAFYLCASSIGEGSAEAFFGQGTRLTVV.

The V gene is TRBV28, the J gene TRBJ2-5, with 9 bases identical to TRBD2. CDR1 is MDHEN, CDR2 SYDVKM, per germline. The junction had 9 bases not matched to a gene; V was cut back by 4 bases and J by 6 bases. The CDR3 sequence is 15 residues long. In DNA form, the CDR3 reads TGTGCCAGCAGTTCCGGTAGCGGGAGTTTTAAGACCCAGTACTTC. Protein sequence: CASSSGSGSFKTQYF.